These T cell receptor beta chains were read from a single sample in a study of shared clonotypes between healthy human individuals. Repertoires were generated with immunoSEQ multiplex PCR, while TCRdb's copy carries only in-frame clones and drops some. The sample includes about a million clones, under 80% of them seen just once. Sequenced material: memory CD4+ T cells sorted from blood. The source is a man between 18 and 29 years old in good health. Each CDR3 is given with its conserved first and last residue. A D gene is named only where the DNA matches it firmly. Part of the rows lack a size; the others show once, few, many or a class for expanded clones.

-,TRBD2,TRBJ2-2,TRBV28,TGTGCCAGCAGAGGAGCGGGGGGGCGGAGTGGCGGGGAGCTGTTTTTT,CASRGAGGRSGGELFF
-,TRBD2,TRBJ2-5,TRBV2,TGTGCCAGCAGTGAAATTTTAGCGGGGGGCGGGGAGACCCAGTACTTC,CASSEILAGGGETQYF
once,TRBD1,TRBJ1-2,TRBV10-3,TGTGCCATCAGTGAGTCGACCAGGGGGGATGGCTACACCTTC,CAISESTRGDGYTF
-,-,TRBJ1-4,TRBV11-2,TGTGCCAGCAGCTCGGGCGGCTCTAATGAAAAACTGTTTTTT,CASSSGGSNEKLFF
once,TRBD2,TRBJ2-5,TRBV11-2,TGTGCCAGCAGCCCCCGGACTAGCGGGAACCAAGAGACCCAGTACTTC,CASSPRTSGNQETQYF
-,-,TRBJ1-6,TRBV28,TGTGCCAGCAGTTTAGATCTCCGAGACAGAGAAAGTAATTCACCCCTCCACTTT,CASSLDLRDRESNSPLHF
-,-,TRBJ2-7,TRBV18,TGTGCCAGCTCACCACTCGGGAGCTACGAGCAGTACTTC,CASSPLGSYEQYF
-,TRBD1,TRBJ1-1,TRBV4-1,TGCGCCAGCAGCCAAGTAGGGGGCTTTGGGACTGAAGCTTTCTTT,CASSQVGGFGTEAFF
-,-,TRBJ2-3,TRBV10-3,TGTGCCATCAGAAGTGGACCGCCCGATACGCAGTATTTT,CAIRSGPPDTQYF
-,-,TRBJ2-2,TRBV5-4,TGTGCCAGCAGCTTGGGGGAATACGGGGAGCTGTTTTTT,CASSLGEYGELFF
-,-,TRBJ2-7,TRBV19,TGTGCCAGTAGTATAGGAGGGGGTCTTTTCGAGCAGTACTTC,CASSIGGGLFEQYF
-,TRBD1,TRBJ2-5,TRBV4-3,TGCGCCAGCAGCCCCTTCACCGGGACAGGTACAGGTGCCCAGTACTTC,CASSPFTGTGTGAQYF
few,-,TRBJ2-5,TRBV5-1,TGCGCCAGCAGCTTAATGGGGGCAGGGGAGACCCAGTACTTC,CASSLMGAGETQYF
-,-,TRBJ1-6,TRBV30,TGTGCCTGGAAAGGACGTCATGAATCACCCCTCCACTTT,CAWKGRHESPLHF
-,-,TRBJ2-7,TRBV13,TGTGCCAGCAGCGGACCCGGACTCCTCGACTACGAGCAGTACTTC,CASSGPGLLDYEQYF
few,-,TRBJ2-7,TRBV6-5,TGTGCCAGCAGTCCCAGGGGCGCTAGCTCCTACGAGCAGTACTTC,CASSPRGASSYEQYF
-,TRBD2,TRBJ2-2,TRBV10-2,TGCGCCAGCAGAGGACTAGTTATCGGGGAGCTGTTTTTT,CASRGLVIGELFF
-,-,TRBJ2-3,TRBV5-8,TGTGCCAGCAGCCTTAGACTAGACCTTGACACAGATACGCAGTATTTT,CASSLRLDLDTDTQYF
-,-,TRBJ1-6,TRBV14,TGTGCCAGCAGCCAAGGGGTTAATTCACCCCTCCACTTT,CASSQGVNSPLHF
-,TRBD1,TRBJ2-2,TRBV19,TGTGCCAGTACCTGGACAGGGGGCTCCGGGGAGCTGTTTTTT,CASTWTGGSGELFF
-,-,TRBJ2-3,TRBV7-3,TGTGCCAGCACTCTTAACCCCACAGATACGCAGTATTTT,CASTLNPTDTQYF
many,-,TRBJ2-3,TRBV27,TGTGCCAGCAGTTTATCTAGCACAGATACGCAGTATTTT,CASSLSSTDTQYF
-,TRBD1,TRBJ2-2,TRBV4-2,TGTGCCAGCAGCCAAGCTGCGGGACAGGGCTGGTCCGGGGAGCTGTTTTTT,CASSQAAGQGWSGELFF
once,TRBD2,TRBJ2-2,TRBV5-1,TGCGCCAGCAGCTTAGCGCGGGGGAGCACCGGGGAGCTGTTTTTT,CASSLARGSTGELFF
-,TRBD2,TRBJ2-7,TRBV7-7,TGTGCTAGCAACCCAAGCGGGAGGGCCTGGTGCTGGGTCTACGAGCAGTACTTC,CASNPSGRAWCWVYEQYF
-,TRBD1,TRBJ2-1,TRBV5-1,TGCGCCAGCAGCTCACAGGGGGGAGGTACAAAAGGTGAGCAGTTCTTC,CASSSQGGGTKGEQFF
-,-,TRBJ1-2,TRBV5-5,TGTGCCAGCAGCTTTGATTTACTTTATGGCTACACCTTC,CASSFDLLYGYTF
-,-,TRBJ2-3,TRBV5-4,TGTGCCAGCAGCGCACCTCGCACAGATACGCAGTATTTT,CASSAPRTDTQYF
-,TRBD2,TRBJ2-1,TRBV6-6,TGTGCCAGCAGTTACCGGGGGGGGATCAATGAGCAGTTCTTC,CASSYRGGINEQFF
once,TRBD2,TRBJ2-5,TRBV6-6,TGTGCCAGCAGTTATGGGCTAGCGGGTGAAGAGACCCAGTACTTC,CASSYGLAGEETQYF
once,TRBD2,TRBJ2-1,TRBV10-3,TGTGCCATCAGTGGCGGGACTAGCGGGACAGGGGAGCAGTTCTTC,CAISGGTSGTGEQFF
-,-,TRBJ1-1,TRBV5-1,TGCGCCAGCAGCCCGAGCGCCGGGAAGGGGACTGAAGCTTTCTTT,CASSPSAGKGTEAFF
-,-,TRBJ2-1,TRBV19,TGTGCCAGTAGCCCTCCTGCCTCCTACAATGAGCAGTTCTTC,CASSPPASYNEQFF
-,TRBD2,TRBJ2-3,TRBV7-8,TGTGCCAGCAGCTTAGTCGAGCTAGCGGGGACAGATACGCAGTATTTT,CASSLVELAGTDTQYF
-,TRBD1,TRBJ1-1,TRBV19,TGTGCCAGTAGTACGGGGGGACAGGGCCGGGGGAACACTGAAGCTTTCTTT,CASSTGGQGRGNTEAFF
-,-,TRBJ2-1,TRBV2,TGTGCCAGCAGCCCGTCTTACAATGAGCAGTTCTTC,CASSPSYNEQFF
-,-,TRBJ1-5,TRBV19,TGTGCCAGTCACTATCGGGCTGAGAATCAGCCCCAGCATTTT,CASHYRAENQPQHF
-,-,TRBJ1-5,TRBV2,TGTGCCAGTCGGGCGCGGGGAATAATGGGCAATCAGCCCCAGCATTTT,CASRARGIMGNQPQHF
-,-,TRBJ1-5,TRBV18,TGTGCCAGCTCACCGGGAGAGAGTCAGCCCCAGCATTTT,CASSPGESQPQHF
-,-,TRBJ2-1,TRBV6-5,TGTGCCAGCAGAGGGAGCTCCTACAATGAGCAGTTCTTC,CASRGSSYNEQFF
-,-,TRBJ2-1,TRBV5-1,TGCGCCAGCAGCTTGGACAGTACTTACAATGAGCAGTTCTTC,CASSLDSTYNEQFF
few,-,TRBJ1-1,TRBV7-9,TGTGCCAGCAGCGTAAGGACGGAGAACACTGAAGCTTTCTTT,CASSVRTENTEAFF
few,-,TRBJ2-2,TRBV11-3,TGTGCCAGCAGCTTAAGAACCGGGACAAAAAACACCGGGGAGCTGTTTTTT,CASSLRTGTKNTGELFF
-,TRBD1,TRBJ1-5,TRBV2,TGTGCCAGCAACGGACAGGCCAATCAGCCCCAGCATTTT,CASNGQANQPQHF
-,TRBD1,TRBJ2-5,TRBV5-1,TGCGCCAGCAGCTTGATGGCAGGGGGTTCAGAGACCCAGTACTTC,CASSLMAGGSETQYF
-,-,TRBJ1-5,TRBV7-6,TGTGCCAGCAGCTTAGATCAAGGGTTGGGTCAGCCCCAGCATTTT,CASSLDQGLGQPQHF
-,-,TRBJ2-2,TRBV29-1,TGCAGCGTTGGGGGGTCCGCCGCTCTCACGGGGGAGCTGTTTTTT,CSVGGSAALTGELFF
-,TRBD1,TRBJ1-3,TRBV18,TGTGCCAGCTCACCGGGGAACAGGGACAGGGAGCGTTTT,CASSPGNRDRERF
-,TRBD2,TRBJ2-1,TRBV5-1,TGCGCCAGCAGCTTGGCCGGGACTAGTATTGAGCAGTTCTTC,CASSLAGTSIEQFF
-,-,TRBJ1-2,TRBV7-6,TGTGCCAGCAGCGCAACTAGCGACGGCCTGTTAGGCTACACCTTC,CASSATSDGLLGYTF
few,-,TRBJ1-2,TRBV2,TGTGCCACCGCGGAGTCTAACTATGGCTACACCTTC,CATAESNYGYTF